In its sample, the clone carrying this T cell receptor beta chain ranks as medium-sized. Its antigen remains unidentified. The record originates from a study of early T cells in non-severe SARS-CoV-2 infection. Study-wide findings and caveats: There was a bias toward anti-spike CD8 responses in VDJdb matching, which missed private and CD4 specificities.

Per germline, CDR1 LGHNA and CDR2 YSLEER. The CDR3 covers 15 residues. The V and J ends lost 1 base and 5 bases, in that order; junction bases with no gene match: 8. TCRdb re-derived calls from the 5' RACE reads in MiXCR, one entry per CDR3 protein. The data contain tens of thousands of distinct CDR3 sequences, about 13% of them seen just once; the ten biggest clones take up roughly 8.3%. What was sequenced was whole blood. This receptor was identified in an adult who was a healthcare worker with PCR-confirmed SARS-CoV-2 infection or an uninfected control (not recorded which). V and J are TRBV4-3 and TRBJ2-7; 7 nucleotides line up with TRBD2. This CDR3 reads CASSQVWVAGDEQYF. DNA for the CDR3: TGCGCCAGCAGCCAAGTCTGGGTTGCGGGAGACGAGCAGTACTTC.